A single sample is the source of the 28 T cell receptor beta chains below, sequenced in a study of T cells in Graves' hyperthyroidism and ophthalmopathy. Amplification of TCR beta CDR3 regions was performed using RNA transcripts as template. The HTBI primer set served for first-round RT-PCR of the TCR CDR3. TCRdb used MiXCR to reprocess the multiplex PCR reads, holding one entry per CDR3 protein. This table holds around 300,000 distinct CDR3 sequences, around 15% found once. The specimen was blood. The origin of the receptors is a woman in her forties with Graves' hyperthyroidism.

This clonotype showed up just a few times. V is TRBV20-1 and J is TRBJ2-4; D is unresolved. Per the germline V gene, CDR1 is DFQATT and CDR2 is SNEGSKA (reference sequence). Trimming removed 7 bases from V and 1 base from J, with 14 bases in between. The CDR3 runs 14 residues. As DNA, the CDR3 is TGCAGTGGAGAACGGGCCCTGGCCAAAAACATTCAGTACTTC. The encoded protein is CSGERALAKNIQYF.

In its sample, this clonotype was seen many times. This sequence joins TRBV7-8 and TRBJ2-5; 8 bases agree with TRBD2. The CDR3 spans 13 residues. With V trimmed by 5 bases and J by 2 bases, 1 base remained unmatched. Germline V lookup: CDR1 SGHVS, CDR2 FQNEAQ. The CDR3 reads CASSTSGQETQYF. The CDR3 DNA is TGTGCCAGCAGCACTAGCGGACAAGAGACCCAGTACTTC.

This clonotype was counted many times. This chain's CDR3 is CATSRDENEQFF. The DNA of the CDR3 is TGTGCCACCAGCAGAGACGAGAATGAGCAGTTCTTC. The chain carries TRBV15 and TRBJ2-1, with D hard to call. The CDR3 extends over 12 amino acids. V lost 0 bases and J 7 bases, leaving 4 bases between the germline ends. Germline CDR1 reads LNHNV; CDR2 reads YYDKDF (reference sequence).

V is TRBV5-6 and J is TRBJ2-2; TRBD1 or TRBD2 may be the D gene (5 bases each). The CDR3 sequence is 13 residues long. Germline assignment: CDR1 SGHDT and CDR2 YYEEEE. Trimming took 0 bases from V and 6 from J, leaving 6 bases between them. This chain's CDR3 is CASSLAGPGELFF. The CDR3 nucleotides read TGTGCCAGCAGCTTGGCGGGGCCCGGGGAGCTGTTTTTT.

This clonotype was seen many times. The chain carries TRBV20-1 and TRBJ1-5; no clear D gene. Trimming removed 2 bases at V and 7 bases at J, with 15 bases between. Per the germline V gene, CDR1 is DFQATT and CDR2 is SNEGSKA (reference sequence). The CDR3 spans 14 residues. CDR3 in DNA: TGCAGTGCTAGACCCACGGGAGTGGGACAGCCCCAGCATTTT. Translating gives CSARPTGVGQPQHF.

This clonotype was picked up a small number of times. The rearrangement joins TRBV24-1 to TRBJ2-5; 11 bases align to TRBD1. CDR3 size: 17 residues. V trimming: 1 base; J trimming: 5 bases; junction bases outside the gene matches: 8. Germline CDR1 reads KGHDR; CDR2 reads SFDVKD. This CDR3 reads CATSDFSRTGGKETQYF. CDR3 nucleotides: TGTGCCACCAGTGATTTTTCCCGGACAGGGGGCAAGGAGACCCAGTACTTC.

In this sample, this clonotype turned up many times. V usage is TRBV28 and J usage is TRBJ2-3; D gene ambiguous. There are 14 residues in the CDR3. The V gene's germline CDR1 is MDHEN and CDR2 SYDVKM. Trimming pared 4 bases from V and 0 bases from J, leaving 8 bases between. The CDR3 bases are TGTGCCAGCAGTTCCTACGGGAGCACAGATACGCAGTATTTT. Translated: CASSSYGSTDTQYF.

This clonotype was picked up many times. The V call is TRBV3-1, the J call TRBJ2-1; perhaps TRBD2 as D (6 bases). The CDR3 extends over 15 amino acids. Trimming took off 3 bases at V and 4 bases at J, with 13 bases between the two ends. The germline V gene encodes CDR1 LGHDT and CDR2 YNNKEL (reference sequence). CDR3 amino acids: CASSHPKGRYNEQFF. The CDR3 nucleotides read TGTGCCAGCAGCCACCCAAAGGGGAGGTACAATGAGCAGTTCTTC.

This clonotype showed up just a few times. The rearrangement links TRBV13 to TRBJ2-3; a possible D gene is TRBD1 (5 bases). This CDR3 comprises 14 residues. V lost 3 bases and J lost 0, with 7 bases in between. Per germline, CDR1 PRHDT and CDR2 FYEKMQ (reference sequence). CDR3 region: CASSFDRSTDTQYF. The DNA of the CDR3 is TGTGCCAGCAGCTTCGACAGAAGCACAGATACGCAGTATTTT.

This clonotype was counted ten times or more. The V gene is TRBV7-2, the J gene TRBJ2-7; 8 positions match TRBD2. The CDR3 totals 14 residues. Trimming at V came to 3 bases and at J to 2 bases, leaving 3 bases not matched to a gene. Germline V lookup: CDR1 SGHTA, CDR2 FQGNSA. CDR3 nucleotides: TGTGCCAGCAGCTTCACTAGCGGTACCTACGAGCAGTACTTC. It codes for CASSFTSGTYEQYF.

With regard to this clonotype: The junction departs from germline at one end; a sequencing error may be responsible. The rearrangement links TRBV5-6 to TRBJ1-2; weak D call: TRBD1 (6 bases). Germline V lookup: CDR1 SGHDT, CDR2 YYEEEE. This CDR3 has 14 residues. The CDR3 nucleotides read TGTGCCGGCAGCTTGCGACATTTACAGGGTGGCTACACCTTC. Translated: CAGSLRHLQGGYTF.

V is TRBV6-9 and J is TRBJ2-7, with TRBD2 matching over 10 bases. Germline-derived CDR1 and CDR2 are MNHGY and SVAAGI. The length of the CDR3 is 15 residues. V was pared by 3 bases and J by 5 bases, with 7 bases of the junction left unmatched. CDR3 protein: CASSYASGSFNEQYF. For the CDR3, the DNA is TGTGCCAGCAGTTACGCTAGCGGGAGTTTCAACGAGCAGTACTTC.

This clonotype showed up many times. V usage is TRBV2 and J usage is TRBJ1-2; D is undetermined. This CDR3 has 13 residues. V was clipped by 7 bases and J by 4 bases, with 13 bases between them. Germline CDR1 and CDR2: SNHLY and FYNNEI. The CDR3 reads CASMFRGVYGYTF. The CDR3, as DNA: TGTGCCAGCATGTTCCGGGGTGTCTATGGCTACACCTTC.

This chain links TRBV20-1 with TRBJ2-3; 8 positions match TRBD2. The CDR3 runs to 15 residues. Trimming cost V 5 bases and J 3 bases; bases outside gene matches: 10. Germline V gene lookup returns CDR1 DFQATT and CDR2 SNEGSKA (reference sequence). The CDR3 DNA is TGCAGTGCTCTACGTAAAGCGGGAGCGACAGATACGCAGTATTTT. Translation: CSALRKAGATDTQYF.

This clonotype turned up a few times. The gene calls are TRBV12-3 or TRBV12-4 and TRBJ2-1; 10 bases line up with TRBD2. The CDR3 runs to 16 residues. V shed 0 bases, J shed 4 bases, and the junction held 3 bases outside the gene matches. The CDR3, as DNA: TGTGCCAGCAGTTTAGCGAGGACTAGCGGTTACAATGAGCAGTTCTTC. Protein product: CASSLARTSGYNEQFF.

This chain links TRBV28 with TRBJ1-1; D may be TRBD1 (5 bases). Trimming removed 3 bases at V and 5 bases at J, with 13 bases between. Germline V gene lookup returns CDR1 MDHEN and CDR2 SYDVKM. This CDR3 contains 14 residues. The CDR3 here is CASSFGGRTTEAFF. The CDR3 nucleotides are TGTGCCAGCAGTTTCGGGGGGAGAACAACTGAAGCTTTCTTT.

This clonotype came up many times. The V call is TRBV3-1, the J call TRBJ1-2; D is unclear. CDR1 and CDR2 (germline): LGHDT, YNNKEL (reference sequence). The CDR3 is 14 amino acids. V lost 4 bases and J lost 0, with 9 bases in between. CDR3: CASSPRTANYGYTF. In nucleotides, the CDR3 is TGTGCCAGCAGCCCCCGGACGGCTAACTATGGCTACACCTTC.

This clonotype was observed at least ten times. The J gene is TRBJ1-2, the V gene TRBV6-6; D unclear. The germline gives CDR1 MNHNY, CDR2 SVGAGI (reference sequence). V lost 0 bases and J 8 bases, leaving 13 bases between the germline ends. The CDR3 consists of 14 residues. CDR3 residues: CASSYSTGRGGYTF. In DNA form, the CDR3 reads TGTGCCAGCAGTTACTCGACCGGGCGAGGGGGCTACACCTTC.

This sequence joins TRBV4-1 and TRBJ2-1; TRBD2 matches at 11 bases. CDR1 MGHRA and CDR2 YSYEKL come from the germline V gene. Losses at the gene ends were 5 bases for V and 3 bases for J; bases not matched to a gene: 9. This CDR3 is 17 amino acids long. The CDR3 DNA is TGCGCCAGCAGCAATCCGGGGACTAGCGGAAACTACAATGAGCAGTTCTTC. This translates into CASSNPGTSGNYNEQFF.

The chain carries TRBV18 and TRBJ2-3, with D maybe TRBD1 (6 bases). Trimming removed 3 bases from V and 8 bases from J, with 12 bases in between. Germline assignment: CDR1 KGHSH and CDR2 LQKENI. There are 13 residues in the CDR3. CDR3 amino acids: CASSPEQGGTQYF. The CDR3 DNA is TGTGCCAGCTCACCGGAACAAGGGGGTACGCAGTATTTT.

This clonotype was counted ten times or more. The gene calls are TRBV11-2 and TRBJ1-5; TRBD1 might be the D (5 bases). V was shortened by 3 bases and J by 6 bases, with 9 bases between the two germline ends. CDR3 length: 13 residues. From germline, CDR1 is SGHAT and CDR2 FQNNGV. DNA of the CDR3: TGTGCCAGCAGCTTGGGACGGGGTCAGCCCCAGCATTTT. It is translated as CASSLGRGQPQHF.

The rearrangement links TRBV3-1 to TRBJ2-2, with D perhaps TRBD1 or TRBD2 (5 bases each). Trimming stripped 3 bases from V and 1 base from J, with 12 bases between. The CDR3 is 16 amino acids. Germline loops: CDR1 LGHDT, CDR2 YNNKEL (reference sequence). The CDR3 here is CASSQGLALNTGELFF. The CDR3 DNA follows: TGTGCCAGCAGCCAGGGGCTAGCACTGAACACCGGGGAGCTGTTTTTT.

This clonotype was recorded only once. The chain uses TRBV6-4 and TRBJ1-2, with 9 bases fitting TRBD1. This CDR3 region has 15 residues. The germline V gene has CDR1 MRHNA and CDR2 SNTAGT. Losses at the gene ends were 5 bases for V and 3 bases for J; bases not matched to a gene: 7. CDR3 residues: CASSKTGTGHYGYTF. The CDR3 DNA reads as TGTGCCAGCAGTAAAACCGGGACAGGGCACTATGGCTACACCTTC.

The chain recombines TRBV27 with TRBJ2-7; 13 bases map to TRBD2. CDR3 size: 16 residues. CDR1 is MNHEY and CDR2 is SMNVEV in the germline V gene (reference sequence). V lost 5 bases, J lost 3 bases, and 7 bases stayed unmatched. The CDR3 sequence is CASSKRTSGGFYEQYF. CDR3 DNA: TGTGCCAGCAGTAAGAGGACTAGCGGGGGCTTCTACGAGCAGTACTTC.

This clonotype appeared many times. The chain recombines TRBV7-6 with TRBJ2-7; D is perhaps TRBD2 (6 bases). Germline V gene sequence: CDR1 SGHVS, CDR2 FNYEAQ. V lost 0 bases and J lost 5, with 11 bases in between. The CDR3 covers 14 residues. CDR3 protein: CASSLAGGMDEQYF. In DNA, the CDR3 is TGTGCCAGCAGCTTAGCGGGCGGGATGGACGAGCAGTACTTC.

This chain links TRBV7-8 with TRBJ2-7, with 7 bases identical to TRBD2. CDR3 size: 15 residues. CDR1 and CDR2 (germline): SGHVS, FQNEAQ. J gave up 7 bases and V 4 bases, and 13 bases lay outside the gene matches. The DNA of the CDR3 is TGTGCCAGCAGCTCAGAGACGGGAGGCCTGGTAGAGCAGTACTTC. The encoded protein is CASSSETGGLVEQYF.

This clonotype occurred many times. The chain joins TRBV6-1 to TRBJ2-3, with D maybe TRBD1 (5 bases). Germline V gives CDR1 MNHNS, CDR2 SASEGT. This CDR3 is built from 14 residues. With 6 bases removed from V and 1 base from J, the gap between germline ends came to 11 bases. The CDR3 DNA reads TGTGCCAGCAGCTTAGGGGCCCGCACAGATACGCAGTATTTT. Encoded protein: CASSLGARTDTQYF.

This clonotype has ten or more counts. The rearrangement joins TRBV2 to TRBJ2-5; no definite D call. The CDR3 loop spans 14 amino acids. Deletions cut 5 bases from V and 1 base from J, with 11 bases between. The germline V gene has CDR1 SNHLY and CDR2 FYNNEI. The CDR3 region is CASSPDRSQETQYF. In nucleotides, the CDR3 is TGTGCCAGCAGTCCAGACCGGTCCCAAGAGACCCAGTACTTC.